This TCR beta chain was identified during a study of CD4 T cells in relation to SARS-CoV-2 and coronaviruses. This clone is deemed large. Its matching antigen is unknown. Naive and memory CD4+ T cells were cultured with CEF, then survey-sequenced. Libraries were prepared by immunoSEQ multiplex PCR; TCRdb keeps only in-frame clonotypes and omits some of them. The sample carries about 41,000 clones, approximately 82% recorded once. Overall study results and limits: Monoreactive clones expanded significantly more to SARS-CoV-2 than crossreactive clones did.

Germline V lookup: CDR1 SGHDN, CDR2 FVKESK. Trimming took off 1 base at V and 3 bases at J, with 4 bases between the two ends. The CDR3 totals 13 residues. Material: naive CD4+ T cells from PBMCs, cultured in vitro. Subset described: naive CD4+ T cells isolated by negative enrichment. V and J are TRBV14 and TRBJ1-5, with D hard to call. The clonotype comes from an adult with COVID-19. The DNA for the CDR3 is TGTGCCAGCAGCCAAGGGATCAATCAGCCCCAGCATTTT. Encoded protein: CASSQGINQPQHF.